The present entry profiles one T cell receptor (beta chain) with its context. This clone showed up just once. Its antigen is still unknown. Nothing much larger sits one base from this clone, and base qualities are not available. This sample is drawn from a study of blood T cell repertoires in COVID-19 (dated by TCRdb to the early 2020s). Notes on the research overall: The collaborator samples originated in the United States, Italy and Spain and spanned the acute and convalescent phases of COVID-19. Where available, HLA class I and class II types were taken from metadata supplied by the sample provider and were not determined by assay-based typing. Nearly every sample came with metadata listing a de-identified subject ID, COVID-19 status, age in years and sex. The samples were drawn from the first 160 participants of the ongoing ImmuneRACE study and from 1,254 subjects provided by 6 global collaborators. The material from the prospective study consisted of cDNA or gDNA derived from T cells, B-cell-depleted T cells, or PBMCs. The repertoires were released in a freely available public database intended as a resource for research on the immune response to SARS-CoV-2. The dataset comprised deeply sampled blood TCRbeta repertoires from subjects exposed to, actively infected with, or recovered from COVID-19. Study-wide findings and limitations: The amount of clinical and demographic metadata varied by source and participant and was provided uncurated.

The immunoSEQ Assay, a bias-controlled multiplex PCR, was used to amplify TCRbeta CDR3 regions from genomic DNA. The study's own analysis went as follows. Nucleated cell counts per sample were estimated from amplification of reference gene primers within the assay. To quantify the absolute abundance of each unique TCRbeta CDR3 rearrangement, sequence reads were collapsed and filtered. For each sample, productive Simpson clonality was calculated as the square root of Simpson's diversity index across productive rearrangements. The clones in this table, taken by TCRdb from immuneACCESS, are in-frame only. Not every clone is retained; where verified, under half of the shortfall comes from an unresolved V gene, and the cause of the rest is unknown. V and J calls and clone size are given by that table; D and trimming were obtained from the DNA. This sample has around 380,000 clones in its table, and 81% of those were observed once. The top ten clones comprise around 1% of the sample.

Collaborating institutions collected whole blood in K2EDTA tubes following their own protocols. Collaborator samples were shipped for TCRbeta analysis as frozen whole blood, isolated PBMCs, or DNA extracted from either sample type. Material: peripheral blood. The sequence derives from a human donor with acute or convalescent COVID-19. The donor label of this sample is uncertain.

This receptor has the CDR3 CASSLTGLAIHEQYF. The DNA reads TGTGCCAGCAGTCTTACTGGACTAGCGATCCACGAGCAGTACTTC. The chain employs TRBV11-2 and TRBJ2-7, with 9 bases aligning to TRBD2. The CDR3 runs 15 amino acids, cysteine and phenylalanine included. The sequence is cut down to CDR3 DNA, 45 bases in frame from base 1. After removal of 6 bases from V and 5 bases from J, the junction retains 11 bases not matched to a gene. CDR1 and CDR2 are read off the germline V gene as SGHAT and FQNNGV.